The 17 T cell receptor beta chains given below trace back to one sample, sequenced in a study. TCRdb analysed the 5' RACE reads with MiXCR anew, one entry per CDR3 protein. Of roughly 38,000 distinct CDR3 sequences in the sample, about 20% were seen once. Sequenced material: naive CD4+ T cells sorted from a lymph node. Subset in this sample: naive CD4+ T cells, CD4+CD45RA+CD25-. These receptors all stem from a female donor with breast cancer.

This chain connects TRBV7-9 to TRBJ2-3, with 9 bases lining up with TRBD1. CDR3 size: 14 residues. V lost 5 bases and J lost 5; bases outside the gene matches: 5. Per germline, CDR1 SEHNR and CDR2 FQNEAQ (reference sequence). In DNA, the CDR3 is TGTGCCAGCAGCCCGGGACAGGGTGTAGATACGCAGTATTTT. Its translation: CASSPGQGVDTQYF.

This clonotype has just a few counts. This chain joins TRBV5-1 and TRBJ2-7, with a possible D match to TRBD1 (5 bases). This CDR3 spans 13 amino acids. V was clipped by 4 bases and J by 1 base, with 9 bases between them. The germline CDR1 and CDR2 sequences are SGHRS and YFSETQ. CDR3 amino acids: CASSADSSYEQYF. The CDR3 DNA follows: TGCGCCAGCAGCGCAGACAGTTCCTACGAGCAGTACTTC.

This clonotype was observed many times. J is TRBJ1-2 and V is TRBV6-5; the match to TRBD1 covers 12 bases. The junction had 4 bases not matched to a gene; V was cut back by 0 bases and J by 5 bases. This CDR3 contains 16 residues. The germline gives CDR1 MNHEY, CDR2 SVGAGI. The CDR3 spells CASSYSGQGALYGYTF. CDR3 nucleotide sequence: TGTGCCAGCAGTTACTCGGGACAGGGGGCGCTTTATGGCTACACCTTC.

The chain has TRBV11-2 and TRBJ1-4; D gene unclear. V was trimmed by 2 bases and J by 8 bases, leaving 3 bases between them. The CDR3 consists of 11 residues. CDR1 and CDR2 (germline): SGHAT, FQNNGV. DNA for the CDR3: TGTGCCAGCAGCTTAAACGAAAAACTGTTTTTT. It specifies CASSLNEKLFF.

This clonotype was seen ten or more times. The chain employs TRBV20-1 and TRBJ2-3; 7 bases map to TRBD1. Germline assignment: CDR1 DFQATT and CDR2 SNEGSKA (reference sequence). This CDR3 contains 14 residues. V was pared by 1 base and J by 4 bases, with 5 bases of the junction left unmatched. DNA of the CDR3: TGCAGTGCTAGAGGGCAGGGGGTAGCAGATACGCAGTATTTT. This gives the protein CSARGQGVADTQYF.

This clonotype was observed at least ten times. The V gene is TRBV10-3, the J gene TRBJ1-1; tentatively, D is TRBD1 (6 bases). This CDR3 region has 14 residues. From germline, CDR1 is ENHRY and CDR2 SYGVKD. The V end was cut by 5 bases, the J end by 7 bases, with 17 bases between. The CDR3 region has the DNA TGTGCCATCAGTAAAGGGACATTTGGTAATGAAGCTTTCTTT. It codes for CAISKGTFGNEAFF.

This clonotype has more than one count but fewer than ten. This chain uses TRBV20-1 with TRBJ2-5; 9 bases fit TRBD1. Germline-derived CDR1 and CDR2 are DFQATT and SNEGSKA (reference sequence). V shed 3 bases and J 5 bases; nucleotides not matched to a gene: 7. The CDR3 sequence is 14 residues long. This CDR3 is CSARWGTGLETQYF. CDR3 DNA sequence: TGCAGTGCTAGGTGGGGGACAGGGCTGGAGACCCAGTACTTC.

V and J are TRBV5-1 and TRBJ2-7; 7 bases agree with TRBD1. The ends lost 0 bases at V and 1 base at J; junction bases unmatched: 1. Germline V CDR1 and CDR2: SGHRS, YFSETQ. The CDR3 has 14 residues. CDR3 bases: TGCGCCAGCAGCTTGGAGGGACAGTCCTACGAGCAGTACTTC. It encodes CASSLEGQSYEQYF.

The chain joins TRBV18 to TRBJ2-7, with D unclear. CDR3 length: 12 amino acids. The germline V gene has CDR1 KGHSH and CDR2 LQKENI. The V gene lost 1 base and the J gene lost 5 bases, with 6 bases spanning the gap. CDR3 loop: CASSPLGHEQYF. Here the CDR3 DNA reads TGTGCCAGCTCACCACTGGGCCACGAGCAGTACTTC.

In regard to this clonotype: Given a much more abundant clone one base away, this may be a read error. J is TRBJ2-6 and V is TRBV4-1, with a possible D match to TRBD2 (6 bases). The CDR3 has 16 residues. CDR1 is MGHRA, CDR2 YSYEKL, per germline. The CDR3 nucleotides are TGCGCCGGCAGCCAACTTGGGGGGACTGGGGCCAACGTCCTGACTTTC. It is translated as CAGSQLGGTGANVLTF.

Notes on this clonotype: One end of the junction does not line up with germline, which may come from a read error. J is TRBJ2-1 and V is TRBV5-1; the D gene is possibly TRBD2 (6 bases). In germline, CDR1 is SGHRS, CDR2 YFSETQ. This CDR3 is built from 15 residues. CDR3 coding DNA: TGCGCCAGCAGCGAGTTAGCGGTCTCCTACAATGAGCAGTGCTTC. Protein sequence: CASSELAVSYNEQCF.

This clonotype has a count of ten or more. V usage is TRBV6-5 and J usage is TRBJ1-2; 8 nucleotides match TRBD1. The CDR3 consists of 13 residues. Germline assignment: CDR1 MNHEY and CDR2 SVGAGI. The V gene end was trimmed by 8 bases and the J gene end by 3 bases; junction bases not matched to a gene: 5. The CDR3 bases are TGTGCCAGCGGGGAGGACAGGGACTATGGCTACACCTTC. It translates to CASGEDRDYGYTF.

This clonotype qualifies as medium-sized (0.01 to 0.1%). J is TRBJ1-2 and V is TRBV4-3; the match to TRBD1 covers 7 bases. V dropped 2 bases and J dropped 7; count of bases not matched to a gene: 7. There are 14 residues in the CDR3. Germline V gene data show CDR1 as LGHNA and CDR2 as YSLEER. The CDR3 DNA reads as TGCGCCAGCAGCCAACTACAGGGGCGGAGTGGCTACACCTTC. This codes for CASSQLQGRSGYTF.

The genes are TRBV7-9 and TRBJ2-3; D remains ambiguous. The CDR3 runs to 14 residues. Germline values: CDR1 SEHNR, CDR2 FQNEAQ (reference sequence). Deletions cut 2 bases from V and 0 bases from J, with 6 bases between. The CDR3 DNA is TGTGCCAGCAGCTTAATGAGGAGCACAGATACGCAGTATTTT. Translated, it gives CASSLMRSTDTQYF.

This clonotype was seen a few times. The chain is built from TRBV7-2 and TRBJ1-5; the D is unclear. This CDR3 has 14 amino acids. CDR1 SGHTA and CDR2 FQGNSA come from the germline V gene. V shed 2 bases and J shed 1 base, with 6 bases lying between them. CDR3 region: CASSLRYSNQPQHF. The CDR3 bases are TGTGCCAGCAGCTTACGGTACAGCAATCAGCCCCAGCATTTT.

In regard to this clonotype: The junction does not match germline at one end; this may be a read error. The chain carries TRBV6-2 or TRBV6-3 and TRBJ2-1; D unresolved. This CDR3 contains 16 residues. The germline V gene encodes CDR1 MNHEY and CDR2 SVGEGT. CDR3 nucleotides: TGTGCCAGCAGCTACTTACAAGTGCACTCCTACAATGAGCAGTTCTTC. Translated: CASSYLQVHSYNEQFF.

The rearrangement uses TRBV6-2 or TRBV6-3 and TRBJ1-1; no reliable D call. Per the germline V gene, CDR1 is MNHEY and CDR2 is SVGEGT. The V end lost 7 bases, the J end lost 4 bases, and 10 bases lay between the germline ends. CDR3 length equals 12 residues. CDR3 loop: CASNKWVTEAFF. The CDR3 bases are TGTGCCAGCAACAAGTGGGTCACTGAAGCTTTCTTT.